This record concerns one TCR beta chain sequence. What it binds is not known. These data belong to a study of early stage breast cancer tumors. CDR1 and CDR2 (germline): LNHDA, SQIVND (reference sequence). Unmatched junction bases numbered 8, after V lost 6 bases and J lost 6 bases. The CDR3 covers 14 residues. Using immunoSEQ multiplex PCR, the repertoire was profiled, and TCRdb retains in-frame clones only, with some absent. The table records approximately 54,000 clones, around 80% of them present only once. The study, taken as a whole, reports: Most shared enriched TCRB sequences were commonly generated ones. Comparing each tissue with blood distinguished tumor from normal in most of the 16 patients. Tumors had around 2.5-fold higher T cell density than normal breast.

The chain uses TRBV19 and TRBJ2-7, with TRBD2 identical over 10 bases. The specimen sequenced was blood. The clonotype comes from a person in their forties with breast cancer. This chain's CDR3 is CASRAPGLATEQYF. As DNA, the CDR3 is TGTGCCAGTAGGGCTCCGGGACTAGCGACCGAGCAGTACTTC.